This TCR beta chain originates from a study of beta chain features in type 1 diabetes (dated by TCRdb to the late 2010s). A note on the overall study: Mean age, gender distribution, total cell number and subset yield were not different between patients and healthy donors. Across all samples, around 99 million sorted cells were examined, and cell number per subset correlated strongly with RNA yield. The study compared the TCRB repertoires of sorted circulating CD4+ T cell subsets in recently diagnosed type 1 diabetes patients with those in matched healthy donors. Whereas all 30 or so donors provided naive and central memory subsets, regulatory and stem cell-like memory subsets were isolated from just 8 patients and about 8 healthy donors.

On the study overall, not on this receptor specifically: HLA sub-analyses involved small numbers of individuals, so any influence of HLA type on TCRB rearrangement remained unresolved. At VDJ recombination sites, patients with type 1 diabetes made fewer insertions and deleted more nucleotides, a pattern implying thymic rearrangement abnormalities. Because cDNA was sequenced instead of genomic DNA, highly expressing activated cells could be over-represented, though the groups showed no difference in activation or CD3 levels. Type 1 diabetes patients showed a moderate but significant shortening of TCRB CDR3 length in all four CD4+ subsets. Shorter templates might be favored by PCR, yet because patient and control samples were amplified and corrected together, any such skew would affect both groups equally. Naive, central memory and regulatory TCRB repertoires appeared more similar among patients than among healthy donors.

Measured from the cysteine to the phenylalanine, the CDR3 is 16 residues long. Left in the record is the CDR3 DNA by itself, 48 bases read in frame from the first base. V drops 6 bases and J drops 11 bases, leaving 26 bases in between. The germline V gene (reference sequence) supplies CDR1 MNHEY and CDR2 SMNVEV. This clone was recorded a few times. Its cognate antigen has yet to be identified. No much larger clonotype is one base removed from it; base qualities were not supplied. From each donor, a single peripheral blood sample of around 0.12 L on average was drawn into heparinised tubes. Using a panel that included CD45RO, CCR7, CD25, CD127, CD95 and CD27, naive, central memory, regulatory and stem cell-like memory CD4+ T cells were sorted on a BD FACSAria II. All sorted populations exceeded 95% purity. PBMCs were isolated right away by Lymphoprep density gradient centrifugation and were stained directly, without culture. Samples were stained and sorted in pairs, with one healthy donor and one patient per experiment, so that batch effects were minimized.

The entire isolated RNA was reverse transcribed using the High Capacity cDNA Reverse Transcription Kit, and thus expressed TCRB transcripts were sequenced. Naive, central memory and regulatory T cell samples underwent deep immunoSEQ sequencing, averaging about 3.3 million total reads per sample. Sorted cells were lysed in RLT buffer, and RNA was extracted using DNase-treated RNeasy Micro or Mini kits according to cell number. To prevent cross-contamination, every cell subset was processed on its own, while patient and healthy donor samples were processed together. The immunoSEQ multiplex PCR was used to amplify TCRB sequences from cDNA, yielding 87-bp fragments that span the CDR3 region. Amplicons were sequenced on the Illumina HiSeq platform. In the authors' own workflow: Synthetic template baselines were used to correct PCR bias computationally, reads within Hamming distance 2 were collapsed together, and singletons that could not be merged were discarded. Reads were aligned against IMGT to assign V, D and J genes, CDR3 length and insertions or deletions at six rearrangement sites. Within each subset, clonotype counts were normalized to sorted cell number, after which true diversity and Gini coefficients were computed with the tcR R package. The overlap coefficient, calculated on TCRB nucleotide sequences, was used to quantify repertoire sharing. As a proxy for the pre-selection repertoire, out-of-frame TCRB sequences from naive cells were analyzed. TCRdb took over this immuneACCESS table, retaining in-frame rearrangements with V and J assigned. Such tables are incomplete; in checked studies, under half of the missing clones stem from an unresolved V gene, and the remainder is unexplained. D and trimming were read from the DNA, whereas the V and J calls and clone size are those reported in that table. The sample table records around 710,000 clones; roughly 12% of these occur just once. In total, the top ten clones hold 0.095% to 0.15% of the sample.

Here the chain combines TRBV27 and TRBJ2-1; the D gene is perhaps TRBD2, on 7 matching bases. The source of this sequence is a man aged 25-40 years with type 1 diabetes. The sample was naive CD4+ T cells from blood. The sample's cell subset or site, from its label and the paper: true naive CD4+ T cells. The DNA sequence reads TGTGCCAGCAGATATGGGGGCTCGGGGGGCCCGCCCAAGCAGTTCTTC. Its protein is CASRYGGSGGPPKQFF.